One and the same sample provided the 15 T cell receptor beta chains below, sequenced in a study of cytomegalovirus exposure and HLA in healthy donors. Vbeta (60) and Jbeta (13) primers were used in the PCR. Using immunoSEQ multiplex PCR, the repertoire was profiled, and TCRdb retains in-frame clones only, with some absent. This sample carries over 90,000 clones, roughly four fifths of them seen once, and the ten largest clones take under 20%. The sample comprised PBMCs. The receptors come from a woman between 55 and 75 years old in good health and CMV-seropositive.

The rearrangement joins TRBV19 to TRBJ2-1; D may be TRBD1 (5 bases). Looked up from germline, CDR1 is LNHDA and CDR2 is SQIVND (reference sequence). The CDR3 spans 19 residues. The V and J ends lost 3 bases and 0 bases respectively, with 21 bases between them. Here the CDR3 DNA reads TGTGCCAGTAGTATGGACCCTCAGGGCCGCAGGATCTCCTACAATGAGCAGTTCTTC. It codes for CASSMDPQGRRISYNEQFF.

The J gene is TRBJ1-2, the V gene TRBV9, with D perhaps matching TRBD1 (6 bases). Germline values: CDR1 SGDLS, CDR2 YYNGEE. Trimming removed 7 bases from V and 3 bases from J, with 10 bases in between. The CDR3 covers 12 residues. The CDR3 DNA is TGTGCCAGCGGCCGGACAGACTATGGCTACACCTTC. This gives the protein CASGRTDYGYTF. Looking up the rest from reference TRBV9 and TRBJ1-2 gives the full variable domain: DSGVTQTPKHLITATGQRVTLRCSPRSGDLSVYWYQQSLDQGLQFLIQYYNGEERAKGNILERFSAQQFPDLHSELNLSSLELGDSALYFCASGRTDYGYTFGSGTRLTVV.

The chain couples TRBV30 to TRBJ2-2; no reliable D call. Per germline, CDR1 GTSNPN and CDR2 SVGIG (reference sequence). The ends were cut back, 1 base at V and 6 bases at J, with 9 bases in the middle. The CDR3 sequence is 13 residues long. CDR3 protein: CAWSETPAGELFF. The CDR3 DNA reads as TGTGCCTGGAGTGAAACCCCAGCCGGGGAGCTGTTTTTT.

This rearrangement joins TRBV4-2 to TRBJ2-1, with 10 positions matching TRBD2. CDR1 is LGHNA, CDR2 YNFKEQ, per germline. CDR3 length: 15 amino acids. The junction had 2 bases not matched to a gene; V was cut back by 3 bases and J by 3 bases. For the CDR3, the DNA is TGTGCCAGCAGCCACGGGACTAGCGACTACAATGAGCAGTTCTTC. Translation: CASSHGTSDYNEQFF.

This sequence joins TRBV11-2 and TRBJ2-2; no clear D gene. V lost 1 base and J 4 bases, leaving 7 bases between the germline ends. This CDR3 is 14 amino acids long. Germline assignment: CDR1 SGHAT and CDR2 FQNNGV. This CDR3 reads CASSLVTVTGELFF. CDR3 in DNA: TGTGCCAGCAGCTTAGTCACTGTCACCGGGGAGCTGTTTTTT. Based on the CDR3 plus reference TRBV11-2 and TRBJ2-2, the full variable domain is EAGVAQSPRYKIIEKRQSVAFWCNPISGHATLYWYQQILGQGPKLLIQFQNNGVVDDSQLPKDRFSAERLKGVDSTLKIQPAKLEDSAVYLCASSLVTVTGELFFGEGSRLTVL.

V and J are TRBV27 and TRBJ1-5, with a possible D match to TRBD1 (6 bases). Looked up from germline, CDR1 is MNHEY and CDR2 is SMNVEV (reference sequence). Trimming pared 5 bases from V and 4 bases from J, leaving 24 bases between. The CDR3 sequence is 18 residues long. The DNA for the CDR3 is TGTGCCAGCAGTAGGGGGTGGTCCGTCGGGGGGCAAAATCAGCCCCAGCATTTT. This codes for CASSRGWSVGGQNQPQHF.

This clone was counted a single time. The CDR3 DNA sequence: TGTGCCAGCAGCTTACTAGGGGAGGCCACCGGGGAGCTGTTTTTT. It specifies CASSLLGEATGELFF. V is TRBV13 and J is TRBJ2-2, with a weak D call TRBD2 (6 bases). V was pared by 2 bases and J by 4 bases, with 11 bases between. The germline CDR1 and CDR2 sequences are PRHDT and FYEKMQ (reference sequence). The CDR3 runs 15 residues.

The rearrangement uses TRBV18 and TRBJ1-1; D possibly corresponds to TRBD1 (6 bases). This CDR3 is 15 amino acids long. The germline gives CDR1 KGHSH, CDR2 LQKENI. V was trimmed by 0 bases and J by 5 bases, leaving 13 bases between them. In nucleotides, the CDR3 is TGTGCCAGCTCACCACCGATGGGGGCGCGAACTGAAGCTTTCTTT. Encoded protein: CASSPPMGARTEAFF.

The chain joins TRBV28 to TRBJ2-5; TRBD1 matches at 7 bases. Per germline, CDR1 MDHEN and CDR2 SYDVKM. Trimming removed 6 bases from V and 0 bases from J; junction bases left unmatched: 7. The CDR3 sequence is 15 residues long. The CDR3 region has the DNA TGTGCCAGCAGCCGAACGGGACAGTACCAAGAGACCCAGTACTTC. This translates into CASSRTGQYQETQYF.

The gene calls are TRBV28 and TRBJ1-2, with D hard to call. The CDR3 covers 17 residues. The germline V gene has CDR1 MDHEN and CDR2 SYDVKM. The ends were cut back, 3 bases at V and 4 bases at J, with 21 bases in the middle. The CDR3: CASSFSLFYSGIYGYTF. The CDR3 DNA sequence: TGTGCCAGCAGTTTTTCGCTTTTTTATTCGGGGATCTATGGCTACACCTTC.

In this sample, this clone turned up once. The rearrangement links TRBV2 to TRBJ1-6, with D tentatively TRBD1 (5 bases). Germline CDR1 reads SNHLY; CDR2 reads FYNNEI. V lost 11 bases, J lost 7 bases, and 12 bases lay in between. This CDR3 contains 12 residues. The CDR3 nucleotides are TGTGCCGACAGCGGGAGGAATTCACCCCTCCACTTT. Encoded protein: CADSGRNSPLHF. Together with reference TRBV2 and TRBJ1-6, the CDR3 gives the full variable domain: EPEVTQTPSHQVTQMGQEVILRCVPISNHLYFYWYRQILGQKVEFLVSFYNNEISEKSEIFDDQFSVERPDGSNFTLKIRSTKLEDSAMYFCADSGRNSPLHFGNGTRLTVT.

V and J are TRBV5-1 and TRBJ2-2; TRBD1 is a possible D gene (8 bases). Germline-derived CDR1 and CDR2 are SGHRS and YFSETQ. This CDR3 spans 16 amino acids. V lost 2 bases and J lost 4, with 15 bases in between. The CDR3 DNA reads TGCGCCAGCAGCTTCCGGACAGGGAGGGGCACCGGGGAGCTGTTTTTT. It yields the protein CASSFRTGRGTGELFF.

As DNA, the CDR3 is TGTGCCAGCAGCTCAAGGAGCGGGAGCGCCTACGAGCAGTACTTC. As protein: CASSSRSGSAYEQYF. The rearrangement links TRBV7-2 to TRBJ2-7; 8 positions agree with TRBD2. The germline V gene encodes CDR1 SGHTA and CDR2 FQGNSA. The CDR3 extends over 15 amino acids. The junction had 7 bases not matched to a gene; V was cut back by 4 bases and J by 2 bases.

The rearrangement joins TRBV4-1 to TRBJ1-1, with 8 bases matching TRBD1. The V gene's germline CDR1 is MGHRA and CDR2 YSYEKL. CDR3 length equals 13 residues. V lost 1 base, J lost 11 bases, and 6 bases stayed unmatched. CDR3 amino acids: CASSQGQGSKAFF. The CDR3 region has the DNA TGCGCCAGCAGCCAAGGACAGGGGTCAAAGGCTTTCTTT.

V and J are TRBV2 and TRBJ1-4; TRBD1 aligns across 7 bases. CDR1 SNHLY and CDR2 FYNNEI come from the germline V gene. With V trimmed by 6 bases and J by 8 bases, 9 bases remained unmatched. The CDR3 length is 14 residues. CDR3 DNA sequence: TGTGCCAGCAGGAGGGACAGTAACCGAGAAAAACTGTTTTTT. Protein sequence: CASRRDSNREKLFF.